Listed here is a single T cell receptor beta chain. This entry is derived from a study of T cell responses to AZD1222 COVID-19 vaccine. The CDR3 consists of 14 residues. J lost 8 bases, V lost 5 bases, and 10 bases had no gene match. The germline V gene encodes CDR1 SGHNT and CDR2 YYREEE (reference sequence). Data came from immunoSEQ multiplex PCR; TCRdb stores just in-frame clones and leaves some out. This sample has roughly 87,000 clones, with about 90% found just once. The source is an adult who received the AZD1222 COVID-19 vaccine. The V call is TRBV5-4, the J call TRBJ1-2; TRBD1 aligns across 9 bases. This specimen consisted of peripheral blood, obtained 28 days after the second AZD1222 dose. The CDR3 reads CASRSTGGRKGYTF. CDR3 DNA sequence: TGTGCCAGCAGGTCTACAGGGGGCCGAAAGGGCTACACCTTC.